This T cell receptor beta chain derives from a study of blood T cell repertoires in COVID-19. Across the study: T cells, B-cell-depleted T cells, or PBMCs provided the cDNA or gDNA that served as material.

Assignment of participants to cohorts was predicated upon participant-reported clinical history. This clone has only a few counts. In the original workflow: How many nucleated cells were present was estimated from reference gene primer amplification. Only in-frame clones appear in the TCRdb table, and some are missing; sequencing was by immunoSEQ multiplex PCR. V, J and clone size are those of that table, while D and trimming were read from the DNA. The sample yields around 280,000 clones, approximately 90% seen once. The sample consisted of PBMCs or T cells enriched from blood (not recorded which). This clonotype was sampled from a woman between 40 and 50 years old who had recovered from COVID-19.

DNA of the CDR3: TGCAGCGGAGGGACTAGCGGGAAGGACATTCAGTACTTC. This sequence encodes CSGGTSGKDIQYF. The rearrangement joins TRBV29-1 to TRBJ2-4; 13 bases line up with TRBD2. The germline CDR1 and CDR2 sequences are SQVTM and ANQGSEA. The J segment lost 8 bases and the V segment lost 7 bases, leaving 5 bases of the junction unmatched. This CDR3 is 13 amino acids long.